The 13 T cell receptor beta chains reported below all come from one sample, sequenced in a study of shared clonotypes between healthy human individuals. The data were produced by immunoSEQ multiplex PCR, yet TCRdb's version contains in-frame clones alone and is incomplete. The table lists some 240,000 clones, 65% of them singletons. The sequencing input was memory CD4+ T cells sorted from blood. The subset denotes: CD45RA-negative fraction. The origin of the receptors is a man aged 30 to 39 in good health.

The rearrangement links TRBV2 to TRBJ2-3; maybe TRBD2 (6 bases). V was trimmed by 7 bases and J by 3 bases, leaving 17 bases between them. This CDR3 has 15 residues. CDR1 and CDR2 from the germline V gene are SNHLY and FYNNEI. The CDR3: CASKKEGGGTDTQYF. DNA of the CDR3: TGTGCCAGCAAGAAGGAGGGCGGTGGGACAGATACGCAGTATTTT.

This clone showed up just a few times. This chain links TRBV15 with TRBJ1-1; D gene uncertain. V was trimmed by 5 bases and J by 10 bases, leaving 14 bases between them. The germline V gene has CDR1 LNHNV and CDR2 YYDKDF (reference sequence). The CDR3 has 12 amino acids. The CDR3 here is CATSLDGGRAFF. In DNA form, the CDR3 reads TGTGCCACCAGCCTGGACGGAGGAAGAGCTTTCTTT.

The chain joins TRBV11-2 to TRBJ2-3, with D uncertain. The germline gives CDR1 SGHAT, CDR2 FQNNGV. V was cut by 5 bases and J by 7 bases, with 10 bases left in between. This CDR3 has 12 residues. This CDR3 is CASSPLTNTQYF. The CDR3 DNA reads TGTGCCAGCAGCCCCCTAACAAATACGCAGTATTTT.

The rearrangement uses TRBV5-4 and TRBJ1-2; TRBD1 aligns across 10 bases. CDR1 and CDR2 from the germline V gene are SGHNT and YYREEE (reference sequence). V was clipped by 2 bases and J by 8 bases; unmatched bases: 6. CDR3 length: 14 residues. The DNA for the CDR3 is TGTGCCAGCAGCTTTGGGACAGGGGACAGCGGCTACACCTTC. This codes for CASSFGTGDSGYTF.

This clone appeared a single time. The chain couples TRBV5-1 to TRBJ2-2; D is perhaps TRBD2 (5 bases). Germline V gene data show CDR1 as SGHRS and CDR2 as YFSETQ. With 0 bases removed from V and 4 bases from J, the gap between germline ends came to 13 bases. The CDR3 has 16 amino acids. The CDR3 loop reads CASSLAMGEGTGELFF. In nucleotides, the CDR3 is TGCGCCAGCAGCTTGGCCATGGGAGAGGGCACCGGGGAGCTGTTTTTT. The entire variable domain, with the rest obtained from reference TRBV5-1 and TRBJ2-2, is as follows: KAGVTQTPRYLIKTRGQQVTLSCSPISGHRSVSWYQQTPGQGLQFLFEYFSETQRNKGNFPGRFSGRQFSNSRSEMNVSTLELGDSALYLCASSLAMGEGTGELFFGEGSRLTVL.

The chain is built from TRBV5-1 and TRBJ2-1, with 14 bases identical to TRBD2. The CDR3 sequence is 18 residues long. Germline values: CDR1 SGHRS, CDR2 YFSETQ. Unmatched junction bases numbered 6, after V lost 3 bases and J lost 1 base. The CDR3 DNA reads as TGCGCCAGCAGCTGGGGACTAGCGGGAGATGGTTCCTACAATGAGCAGTTCTTC. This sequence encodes CASSWGLAGDGSYNEQFF.

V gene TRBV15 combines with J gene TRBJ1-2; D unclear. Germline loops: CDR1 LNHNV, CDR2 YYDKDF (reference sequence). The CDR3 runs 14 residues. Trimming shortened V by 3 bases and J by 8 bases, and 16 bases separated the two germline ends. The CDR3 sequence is CATSRTRAPEGYTF. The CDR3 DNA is TGTGCCACCAGCAGGACCCGGGCCCCGGAGGGCTACACCTTC.

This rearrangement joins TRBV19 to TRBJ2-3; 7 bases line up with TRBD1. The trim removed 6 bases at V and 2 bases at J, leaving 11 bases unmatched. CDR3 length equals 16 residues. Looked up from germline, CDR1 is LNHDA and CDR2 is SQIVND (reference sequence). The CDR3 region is CASRRLQGRATDTQYF. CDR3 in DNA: TGTGCCAGTAGGCGACTACAGGGGCGAGCCACAGATACGCAGTATTTT.

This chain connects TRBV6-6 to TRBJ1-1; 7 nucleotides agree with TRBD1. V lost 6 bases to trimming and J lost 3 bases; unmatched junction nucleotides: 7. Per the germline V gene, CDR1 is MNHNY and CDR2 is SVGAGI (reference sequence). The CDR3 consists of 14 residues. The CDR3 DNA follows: TGTGCCAGCAGACTCACCACAGGGGACACTGAAGCTTTCTTT. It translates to CASRLTTGDTEAFF.

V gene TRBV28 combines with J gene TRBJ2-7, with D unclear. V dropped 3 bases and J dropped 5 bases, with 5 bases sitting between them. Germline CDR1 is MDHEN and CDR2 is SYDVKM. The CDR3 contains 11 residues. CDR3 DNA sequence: TGTGCCAGCAGTTTTAGGAACGAGCAGTACTTC. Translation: CASSFRNEQYF. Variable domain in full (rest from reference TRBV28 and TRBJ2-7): DVKVTQSSRYLVKRTGEKVFLECVQDMDHENMFWYRQDPGLGLRLIYFSYDVKMKEKGDIPEGYSVSREKKERFSLILESASTNQTSMYLCASSFRNEQYFGPGTRLTVT.

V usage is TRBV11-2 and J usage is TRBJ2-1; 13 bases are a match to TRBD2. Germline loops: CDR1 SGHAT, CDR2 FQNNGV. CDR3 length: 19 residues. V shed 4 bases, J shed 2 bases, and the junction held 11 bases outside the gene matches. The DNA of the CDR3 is TGTGCCAGCAGCTCCAGACTAGCGGGGGGCGGGAGGGCCTACAATGAGCAGTTCTTC. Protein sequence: CASSSRLAGGGRAYNEQFF.

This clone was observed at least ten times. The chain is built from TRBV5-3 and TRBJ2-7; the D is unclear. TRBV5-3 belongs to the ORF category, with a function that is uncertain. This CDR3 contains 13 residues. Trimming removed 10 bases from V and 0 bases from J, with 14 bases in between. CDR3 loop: CAVQREDSYEQYF. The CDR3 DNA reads TGTGCCGTGCAGAGAGAGGACTCCTACGAGCAGTACTTC.

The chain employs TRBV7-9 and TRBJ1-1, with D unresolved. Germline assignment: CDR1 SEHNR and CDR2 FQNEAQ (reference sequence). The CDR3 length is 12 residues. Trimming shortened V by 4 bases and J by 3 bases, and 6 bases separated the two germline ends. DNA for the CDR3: TGTGCCAGCAGCTGGCAGGACACTGAAGCTTTCTTT. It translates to CASSWQDTEAFF.